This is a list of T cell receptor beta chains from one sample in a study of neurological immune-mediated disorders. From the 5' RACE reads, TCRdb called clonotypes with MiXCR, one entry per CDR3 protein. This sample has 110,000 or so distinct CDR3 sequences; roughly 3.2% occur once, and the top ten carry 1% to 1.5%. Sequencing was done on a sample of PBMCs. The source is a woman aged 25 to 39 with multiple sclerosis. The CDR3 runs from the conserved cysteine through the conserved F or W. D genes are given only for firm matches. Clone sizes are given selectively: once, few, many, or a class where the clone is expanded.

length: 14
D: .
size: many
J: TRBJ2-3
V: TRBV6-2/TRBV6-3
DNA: TGTGCCAGTCACCGGGACAAGGGTACAGATACGCAGTATTTT
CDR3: CASHRDKGTDTQYF

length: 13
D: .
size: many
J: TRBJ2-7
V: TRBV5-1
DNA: TGCGCCAGCAGCTTGGACCCCTACTACGAGCAGTACTTC
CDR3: CASSLDPYYEQYF

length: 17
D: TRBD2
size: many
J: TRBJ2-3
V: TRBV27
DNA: TGTGCCAGCAGTCCCGGGACTAGCGGGAGGGCAGGAGATACGCAGTATTTT
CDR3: CASSPGTSGRAGDTQYF

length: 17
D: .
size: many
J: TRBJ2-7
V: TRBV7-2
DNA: TGTGCCAGCAGCTTAAGTTCGAGTAGCGGTTACTCCTACGAGCAGTACTTC
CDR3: CASSLSSSSGYSYEQYF

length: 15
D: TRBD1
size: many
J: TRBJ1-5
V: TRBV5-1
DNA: TGCGCCAGCAGCTTGGCGACAGGGGCCAATCAGCCCCAGCATTTT
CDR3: CASSLATGANQPQHF

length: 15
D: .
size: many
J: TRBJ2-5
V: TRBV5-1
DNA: TGCGCCAGCAGCGGCATCAGGGACCACCAAGAGACCCAGTACTTC
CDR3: CASSGIRDHQETQYF

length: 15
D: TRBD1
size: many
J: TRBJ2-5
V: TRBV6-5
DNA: TGTGCCAGCAGTTACGTCACAGGGGGCCAAGAGACCCAGTACTTC
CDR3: CASSYVTGGQETQYF

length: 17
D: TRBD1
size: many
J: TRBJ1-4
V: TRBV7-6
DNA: TGTGCCAGCAGCTTAGATGTTCAGGGGGCAACTAATGAAAAACTGTTTTTT
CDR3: CASSLDVQGATNEKLFF

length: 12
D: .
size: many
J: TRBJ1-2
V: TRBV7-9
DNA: TGTGCCACCCCGGACAGTGACTATGGCTACACCTTC
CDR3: CATPDSDYGYTF

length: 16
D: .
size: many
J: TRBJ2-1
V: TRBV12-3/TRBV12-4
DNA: TGTGCCAGCAGTGCACGGTCCGGAATTATCGGCAATGAGCAGTTCTTC
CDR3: CASSARSGIIGNEQFF

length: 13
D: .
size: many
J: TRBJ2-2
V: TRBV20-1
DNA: TGCAGTGCTAGGTCTCCCGACACCGGGGAGCTGTTTTTT
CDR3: CSARSPDTGELFF

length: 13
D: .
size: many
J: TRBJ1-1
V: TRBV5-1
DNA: TGCGCCAGCAGCGGGACGCGGAGCACTGAAGCTTTCTTT
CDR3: CASSGTRSTEAFF

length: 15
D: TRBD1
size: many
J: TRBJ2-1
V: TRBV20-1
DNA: TGCAGTGCTAGAGTTCCAGGGACAGTCTACAATGAGCAGTTCTTC
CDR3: CSARVPGTVYNEQFF

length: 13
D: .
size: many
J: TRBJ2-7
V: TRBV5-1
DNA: TGCGCCAGCAGCTTCGGGGCCACCTACGAGCAGTACTTC
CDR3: CASSFGATYEQYF

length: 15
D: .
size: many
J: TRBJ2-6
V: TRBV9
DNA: TGTGCCAGCAGCGTCGCGGTCTCTGGGGCCAACGTCCTGACTTTC
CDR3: CASSVAVSGANVLTF

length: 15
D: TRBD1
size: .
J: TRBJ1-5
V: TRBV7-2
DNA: TGTGCCAGCAGCCGGGGACAGTTCAGCAATCAGCCCCAGCATTTT
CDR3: CASSRGQFSNQPQHF

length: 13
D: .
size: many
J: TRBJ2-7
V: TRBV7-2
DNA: TGTGCCAGCAGCGTCGGGACCCCCTACGAGCAGTACTTC
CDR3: CASSVGTPYEQYF

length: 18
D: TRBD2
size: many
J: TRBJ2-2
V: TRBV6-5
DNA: TGTGCCAGCAGTTACTCGAGAAGCGGGAGGGGTAGCACCGGGGAGCTGTTTTTT
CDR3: CASSYSRSGRGSTGELFF

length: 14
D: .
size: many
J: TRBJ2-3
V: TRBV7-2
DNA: TGTGCCAGCAGTCTTATGGCGGTCACAGATACGCAGTATTTT
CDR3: CASSLMAVTDTQYF

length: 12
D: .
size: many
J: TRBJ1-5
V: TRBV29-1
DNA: TGCAGCGTTGCCGGGTTCAATCAGCCCCAGCATTTT
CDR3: CSVAGFNQPQHF

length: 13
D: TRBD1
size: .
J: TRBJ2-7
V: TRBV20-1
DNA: TGCAGTGCGGATCGGGACAGCTCCAAAGCGCAGTACTTC
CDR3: CSADRDSSKAQYF

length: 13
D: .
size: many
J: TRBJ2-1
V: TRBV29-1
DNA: TGCAGCGTTCCGACAGGTCTCCACAATGAGCAGTTCTTC
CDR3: CSVPTGLHNEQFF

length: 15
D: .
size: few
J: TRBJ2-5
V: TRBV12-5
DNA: TGTGCTAGTGGTTCCGAACAGGTGCTACAAGAGACCCAGTACTTC
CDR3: CASGSEQVLQETQYF

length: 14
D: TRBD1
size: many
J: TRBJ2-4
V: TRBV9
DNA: TGTGCCAGCAGCGTCGAAGGACAGGGTAACATTCAGTACTTC
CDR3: CASSVEGQGNIQYF

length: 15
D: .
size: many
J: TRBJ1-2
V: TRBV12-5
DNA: TGTGCTAGTGGTTTGGTAGAGGGCCTAGGCTATGGCTACACCTTC
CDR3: CASGLVEGLGYGYTF

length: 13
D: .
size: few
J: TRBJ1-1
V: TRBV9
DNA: TGTGCCAGCAGCGTAGCTTTTGGGGCAGAAGCTTTCTTT
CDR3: CASSVAFGAEAFF

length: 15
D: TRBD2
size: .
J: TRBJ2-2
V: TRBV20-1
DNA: TGCAGTGCTAGGTGGCTGGGAGGGGACACCGGGGAGCTGTTTTTT
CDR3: CSARWLGGDTGELFF

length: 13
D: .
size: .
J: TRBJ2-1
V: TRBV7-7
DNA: TGTGCCAGCAGCGTCCGGGGTTGGGATGAGCAGTTCTTC
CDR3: CASSVRGWDEQFF

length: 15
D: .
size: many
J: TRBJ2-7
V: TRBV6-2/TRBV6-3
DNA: TGTGCCAGCACCTCCGTCTTCTCCTCGGGTTACGAGCAGTACTTC
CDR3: CASTSVFSSGYEQYF

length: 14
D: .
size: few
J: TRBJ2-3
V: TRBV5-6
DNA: TGTGCCAGCAGCCCCACAATTAGCACAGATACGCAGTATTTT
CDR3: CASSPTISTDTQYF

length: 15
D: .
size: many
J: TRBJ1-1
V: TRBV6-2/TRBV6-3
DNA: TGTGCCAGCAGTTATGCGCGCAGGGCCGGGACTGAAGCTTTCTTT
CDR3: CASSYARRAGTEAFF

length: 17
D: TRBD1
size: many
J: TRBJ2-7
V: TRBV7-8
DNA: TGTGCCAGCAGCTTAGCACCACAGGGGGCCCTCTCCTACGAGCAGTACTTC
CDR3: CASSLAPQGALSYEQYF